The source of this T cell receptor (beta chain) is a study of molecular identifiers for immune sequencing clone quantification. RNA fractions of 10%, 30% or 50% and about 19,000 to 1,100,000 sorted cells were the source of naive CD8 libraries. TCRdb re-derived calls from the PCR reads in MiXCR, one entry per CDR3 protein. The repertoire includes about 100,000 distinct CDR3 sequences, over 20% of them detected once, and roughly 1% sits in the top ten. For this clonotype: The antigen is unknown.

The germline CDR1 and CDR2 sequences are SEHNR and FQNEAQ (reference sequence). Trimming cost V 5 bases and J 6 bases, with 17 bases left between them. CDR3 length equals 15 residues. Overall study results and limits: Effector cells had over 98% of their molecules in clones above 20 RNA copies, while naive cells had under 1%.

This chain connects TRBV7-9 to TRBJ2-1; TRBD2 might be the D (6 bases). Sequencing used naive CD8+ T cells from blood, with Jurkat cell RNA spiked in. Noted subset: FACS-sorted CD8+CD4-CCR7+CD45RA+ naive T cells. The receptor's source is a human donor in good health. Some libraries in this study had Jurkat cell RNA spiked in. The DNA for the CDR3 is TGTGCCAGCAGCAATAGACTAGTGGGAGGCAATGAGCAGTTCTTC. It codes for CASSNRLVGGNEQFF.